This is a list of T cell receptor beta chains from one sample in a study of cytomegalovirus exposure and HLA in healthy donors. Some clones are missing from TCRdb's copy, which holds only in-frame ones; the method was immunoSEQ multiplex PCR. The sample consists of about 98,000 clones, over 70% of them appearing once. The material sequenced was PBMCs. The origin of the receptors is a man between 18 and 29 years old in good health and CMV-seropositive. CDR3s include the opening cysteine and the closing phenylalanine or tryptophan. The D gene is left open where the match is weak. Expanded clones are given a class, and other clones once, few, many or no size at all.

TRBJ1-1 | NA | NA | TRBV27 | TGTGCCAGCAGTTTATCGACGACAGGCACTGAAGCTTTCTTT | CASSLSTTGTEAFF
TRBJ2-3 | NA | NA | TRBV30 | TGTGCCTGGAGTGTACGCGGGGGCCTCACAGATACGCAGTATTTT | CAWSVRGGLTDTQYF
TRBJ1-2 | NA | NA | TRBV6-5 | TGTGCCAGCAGTTGGGGAGGGGCGGACGGCTACACCTTC | CASSWGGADGYTF
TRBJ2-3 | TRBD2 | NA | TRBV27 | TGTGCCAGCAGTTTATATCTTAGCGGGGGGGCCCCGACAGATACGCAGTATTTT | CASSLYLSGGAPTDTQYF
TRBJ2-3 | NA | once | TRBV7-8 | TGTGCCAGCAGCGGGAGCCCAACGGGCCCAGATACGCAGTATTTT | CASSGSPTGPDTQYF
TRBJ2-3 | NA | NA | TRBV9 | TGTGCCAGCAGCGTAGACTACAGGGCCGACACAGATACGCAGTATTTT | CASSVDYRADTDTQYF
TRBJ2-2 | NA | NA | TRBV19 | TGTGCCAGTAGTATCCCAGGGGATCCCGGGGAGCTGTTTTTT | CASSIPGDPGELFF
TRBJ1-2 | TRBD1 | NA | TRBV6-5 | TGTGCCAGCAACCCAGGGGGCGGCTATGGCTACACCTTC | CASNPGGGYGYTF
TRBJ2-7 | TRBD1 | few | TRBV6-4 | TGTGCCAGCAGTGACAGGGACAGGGGACACGAGCAGTACTTC | CASSDRDRGHEQYF
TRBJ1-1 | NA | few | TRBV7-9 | TGTTCCAGCAGCTTCGGGAACACTGAAGCTTTCTTT | CSSSFGNTEAFF
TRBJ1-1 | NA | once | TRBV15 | TGTGCCACCAGCACCTCCTCTACGGGGAACACTGAAGCTTTCTTT | CATSTSSTGNTEAFF
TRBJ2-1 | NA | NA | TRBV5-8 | TGTGCCAGCAGGCCAGGACAGGGACTATTCTACAATGAGCAGTTCTTC | CASRPGQGLFYNEQFF
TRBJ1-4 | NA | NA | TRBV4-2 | TGTGCCAGCAGTTCACTAGAAATCGGGATTTTGTTTTTT | CASSSLEIGILFF
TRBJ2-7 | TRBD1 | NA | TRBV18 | TGTGCCAGCTCACGGAGAGGGACAGGGGGCTCCTACGAGCAGTACTTC | CASSRRGTGGSYEQYF
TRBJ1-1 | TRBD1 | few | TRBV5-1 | TGCGCCAGCAGCCTACCGACAGGGGTAGAGGCTTTCTTT | CASSLPTGVEAFF
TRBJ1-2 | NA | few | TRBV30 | TGTGCCGGACTACGTGAAAACACTAACTATGGCTACACCTTC | CAGLRENTNYGYTF
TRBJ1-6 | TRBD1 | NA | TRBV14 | TGTGCCAGCAGCCAAGATGGGACAGGTCCTAATTCACCCCTCCACTTT | CASSQDGTGPNSPLHF
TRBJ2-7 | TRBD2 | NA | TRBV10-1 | TGCGCCAGCAGTGAGGGGGGGGCCTACGAGCAGTACTTC | CASSEGGAYEQYF
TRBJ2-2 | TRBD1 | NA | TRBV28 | TGTGCCAGCATTCCGGGGACAGAGAACACCGGGGAGCTGTTTTTT | CASIPGTENTGELFF
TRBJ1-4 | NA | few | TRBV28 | TGTGCCAGCAGTGGTATTCGGACTCGTAGGGGGGAAAAACTGTTTTTT | CASSGIRTRRGEKLFF
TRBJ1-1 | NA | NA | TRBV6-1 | TGTGCCAGCAGTGACGTCAGGGGGAACACTGAAGCTTTCTTT | CASSDVRGNTEAFF
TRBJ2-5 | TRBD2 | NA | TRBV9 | TGTGCCAGCAGCGTAGGACTAGCAGGAGAGACCCAGTACTTC | CASSVGLAGETQYF
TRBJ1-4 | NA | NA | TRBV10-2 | TGCGCCAGCAGGGCTGGTACGGGGGCAACTAATGAAAAACTGTTTTTT | CASRAGTGATNEKLFF
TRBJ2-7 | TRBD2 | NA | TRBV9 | TGTGCCAGCAGCGTAGTTAGCGGGGGGAGTCGCGACGAGCAGTACTTC | CASSVVSGGSRDEQYF
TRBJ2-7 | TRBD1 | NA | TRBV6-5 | TGTGCCAGCAGACAGCCGGGACAGGGGTCGAGCGAGCAGTACTTC | CASRQPGQGSSEQYF
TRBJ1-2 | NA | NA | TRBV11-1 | TGTGCCAGCAGCTTAACACGGAGGGGCCTCGATGGCTACACCTTC | CASSLTRRGLDGYTF
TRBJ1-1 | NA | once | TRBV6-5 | TGTGCCAGCAGTTACTCGGGACACAAGAACACTGAAGCTTTCTTT | CASSYSGHKNTEAFF
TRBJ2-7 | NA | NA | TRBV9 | TGTGCCAGCAGACCCCCGTCGGGGGTCCCCTCCTACGAGCAGTACTTC | CASRPPSGVPSYEQYF
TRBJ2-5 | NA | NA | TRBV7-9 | TGTGCCAGCAGCTTAAAAGGGGTAGGCGAGACCCAGTACTTC | CASSLKGVGETQYF
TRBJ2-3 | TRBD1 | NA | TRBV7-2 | TGTGCCAGCAGCCAGGGGGTCACGCAGTATTTT | CASSQGVTQYF
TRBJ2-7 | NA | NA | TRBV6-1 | TGTGCCAGCAGTGAAAGGCAGGGAGGATCCTACGAGCAGTACTTC | CASSERQGGSYEQYF
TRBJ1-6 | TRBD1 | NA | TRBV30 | TGTGCCTGGGCCGGGACAGGGGGTTCACCCCTCCACTTT | CAWAGTGGSPLHF
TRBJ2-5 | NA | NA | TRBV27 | TGTGCCAGCTTGGACTATGGGGGGACCCAGTACTTC | CASLDYGGTQYF
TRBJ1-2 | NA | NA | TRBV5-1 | TGCGCCAGCAGCCTGTCGGTCCCCGCTAACTATGGCTACACCTTC | CASSLSVPANYGYTF
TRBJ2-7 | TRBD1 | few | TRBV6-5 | TGTGCCAGCAGTTACGTAGGGGGCGCGACTGACGAGCAGTACTTC | CASSYVGGATDEQYF
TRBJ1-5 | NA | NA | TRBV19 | TGTGCCAGTAGTACGCGGGACGGCTTTCAGCCCCAGCATTTT | CASSTRDGFQPQHF
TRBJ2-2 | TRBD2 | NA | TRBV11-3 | TGTGCCAGCAGCTTGACTAGCGCTCGGTCTTACACCGGGGAGCTGTTTTTT | CASSLTSARSYTGELFF
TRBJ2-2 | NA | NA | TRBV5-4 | TGTGCCAGCAGCTTTGAGGGTGGAAGCACCGGGGAGCTGTTTTTT | CASSFEGGSTGELFF
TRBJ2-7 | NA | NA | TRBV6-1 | TGTGCCAGCAGAGTAAGTGGGGAGAGCTCCTACGAGCAGTACTTC | CASRVSGESSYEQYF
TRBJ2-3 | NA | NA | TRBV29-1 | TGCAGCGATACGGCCGGGGGGCACACAGATACGCAGTATTTT | CSDTAGGHTDTQYF
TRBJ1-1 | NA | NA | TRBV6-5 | TGTGCCAGCAGTCAGGATAGAACTGAAGCTTTCTTT | CASSQDRTEAFF
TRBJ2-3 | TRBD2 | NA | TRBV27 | TGTGCCAGTACCCGGGGGGGCGGTGAAGATACGCAGTATTTT | CASTRGGGEDTQYF
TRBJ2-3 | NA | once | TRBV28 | TGTGCCAGCAGTTTACGGGGGATAGTCACAGATACGCAGTATTTT | CASSLRGIVTDTQYF
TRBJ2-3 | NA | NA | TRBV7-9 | TGTGCCAGCAGCTTAACGGGGATCGAGACAGATACGCAGTATTTT | CASSLTGIETDTQYF
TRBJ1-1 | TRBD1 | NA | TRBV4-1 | TGCGCCAGCAGCCAAGGACAGGGTTGGGACACTGAAGCTTTCTTT | CASSQGQGWDTEAFF
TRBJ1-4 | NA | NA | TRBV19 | TGTGCCAGTAGTCCGTCCGGGACACTGGGTGAAAAACTGTTTTTT | CASSPSGTLGEKLFF
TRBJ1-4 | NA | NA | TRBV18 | TGTGCCAGCTCATCCCAGGGCTATAATGAAAAACTGTTTTTT | CASSSQGYNEKLFF
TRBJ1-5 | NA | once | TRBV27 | TGTGCCAGCAGTTTGCACGGTAATCAGCCCCAGCATTTT | CASSLHGNQPQHF
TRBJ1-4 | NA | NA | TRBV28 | TGTGCCAGCAGAACCAGGGGTTCTAATGAAAAACTGTTTTTT | CASRTRGSNEKLFF
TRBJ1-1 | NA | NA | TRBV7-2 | TGTGCCAGCAGCTACGGTTCCCCTGAAGCTTTCTTT | CASSYGSPEAFF
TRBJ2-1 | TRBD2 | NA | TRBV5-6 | TGTGCCAGCAGCTTGGAGGGACTAGCGGGGGTCGGCAATGAGCAGTTCTTC | CASSLEGLAGVGNEQFF
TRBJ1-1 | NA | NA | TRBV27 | TGTGCCAGCAGCCGAGGAGAACCTTATGAAGCTTTCTTT | CASSRGEPYEAFF
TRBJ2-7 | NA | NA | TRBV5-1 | TGCGCCAGCAGCTGGACGGTGGGGGCTGCGAACGAGCAGTACTTC | CASSWTVGAANEQYF
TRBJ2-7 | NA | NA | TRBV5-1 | TGCGCCAGCAGCACAACCGCGCGGAACGAGCAGTACTTC | CASSTTARNEQYF